A single sample gave rise to the 29 T cell receptor beta chains below, sequenced in a study of T cell responses to AZD1222 COVID-19 vaccine. Clones were read by immunoSEQ multiplex PCR, and TCRdb kept only the in-frame ones, dropping some. The sample contains 65,000 to 85,000 clones, approximately 83% of which appear only once. Sequencing used peripheral blood, obtained 28 days after the second AZD1222 dose. These TCRs come from an adult who received the AZD1222 COVID-19 vaccine.

The rearrangement uses TRBV15 and TRBJ2-4; no firm D call. CDR1 is LNHNV, CDR2 YYDKDF, per germline (reference sequence). The length of the CDR3 is 13 residues. V shed 4 bases and J shed 1 base, with 5 bases lying between them. CDR3 protein: CATSTEAKNIQYF. In DNA form, the CDR3 reads TGTGCCACCAGCACGGAGGCCAAAAACATTCAGTACTTC.

The chain recombines TRBV6-1 with TRBJ1-2; the match to TRBD1 covers 8 bases. The CDR3 is 14 residues long. Germline V CDR1 and CDR2: MNHNS, SASEGT. Trimming removed 2 bases from V and 4 bases from J; junction bases left unmatched: 3. The CDR3 DNA reads TGTGCCAGCAGTGAACAAGACAGGGGCTATGGCTACACCTTC. Its protein is CASSEQDRGYGYTF.

This clone is a singleton in its sample. The J gene is TRBJ1-1, the V gene TRBV27; weak D call: TRBD1 (5 bases). Germline V gene sequence: CDR1 MNHEY, CDR2 SMNVEV (reference sequence). Trimming left V 4 bases short and J 5 bases short, with 17 bases between. The CDR3 spans 15 residues. The CDR3 coding sequence is TGTGCCAGCAGTTACGTCACCCGGTGGGGGACTGAAGCTTTCTTT. It encodes CASSYVTRWGTEAFF.

The CDR3 DNA reads as TGTGCCAGCAGGGGACCAATACCAACTAATGAAAAACTGTTTTTT. Translation gives CASRGPIPTNEKLFF. V is TRBV6-5 and J is TRBJ1-4; maybe TRBD1 (5 bases). Germline values: CDR1 MNHEY, CDR2 SVGAGI. The CDR3 is 15 residues long. V lost 6 bases to trimming and J lost 0 bases, with 11 bases between them.

The rearrangement uses TRBV4-1 and TRBJ1-2, with 7 bases that match TRBD1. The CDR3 is made up of 16 amino acids. The ends lost 2 bases at V and 6 bases at J; junction bases unmatched: 12. Per germline, CDR1 MGHRA and CDR2 YSYEKL. The CDR3 sequence is CASSQSRRPGGDGYTF. The CDR3 region has the DNA TGCGCCAGCAGCCAAAGTAGGAGGCCAGGGGGTGATGGCTACACCTTC.

The J gene is TRBJ1-2, the V gene TRBV5-6, with D unresolved. From germline, CDR1 is SGHDT and CDR2 YYEEEE. The CDR3 is 15 residues long. Trimming shortened V by 3 bases and J by 4 bases, and 16 bases separated the two germline ends. The CDR3 protein is CASSSGSDGLYGYTF. As DNA, the CDR3 is TGTGCCAGCAGCTCTGGATCCGACGGTCTCTATGGCTACACCTTC. The variable domain in full, with the rest retrieved from reference TRBV5-6 and TRBJ1-2, is DAGVTQSPTHLIKTRGQQVTLRCSPKSGHDTVSWYQQALGQGPQFIFQYYEEEERQRGNFPDRFSGHQFPNYSSELNVNALLLGDSALYLCASSSGSDGLYGYTFGSGTRLTVV.

The chain has TRBV19 and TRBJ1-5; tentative D call: TRBD1 (6 bases). V was shortened by 4 bases and J by 0 bases, with 16 bases between the two germline ends. Germline V gene data show CDR1 as LNHDA and CDR2 as SQIVND (reference sequence). The CDR3 is 17 residues long. DNA of the CDR3: TGTGCCAGTAGTACAAAAACAGGGAAGAGTAGCAATCAGCCCCAGCATTTT. It yields the protein CASSTKTGKSSNQPQHF.

V gene TRBV5-6 combines with J gene TRBJ1-6, with D hard to call. This CDR3 region has 14 residues. V lost 0 bases to trimming and J lost 9 bases, with 10 bases between them. Germline assignment: CDR1 SGHDT and CDR2 YYEEEE. The CDR3 reads CASSLVNSFSPLHF. CDR3 DNA: TGTGCCAGCAGCTTGGTGAACAGCTTTTCACCCCTCCACTTT.

The J gene is TRBJ1-3, the V gene TRBV6-5; TRBD1 matches at 7 bases. The germline gives CDR1 MNHEY, CDR2 SVGAGI. The CDR3 extends over 12 amino acids. Germline trimming cut 6 bases from V and 4 bases from J; bases unmatched to any gene: 0. Here the CDR3 DNA reads TGTGCCAGCAGGACAGGGGGAAACACCATATATTTT. As protein: CASRTGGNTIYF.

J is TRBJ1-1 and V is TRBV5-5; D is uncertain. Trimming removed 3 bases from V and 1 base from J, with 10 bases in between. Germline assignment: CDR1 SGHKS and CDR2 YYEKEE (reference sequence). The CDR3 spans 14 residues. The CDR3 nucleotides read TGTGCCAGCAGCTCCCGGGCAGAGAACACTGAAGCTTTCTTT. Translating gives CASSSRAENTEAFF.

This chain links TRBV5-6 with TRBJ1-1; D not resolved. Germline assignment: CDR1 SGHDT and CDR2 YYEEEE. Trimming cost V 4 bases and J 2 bases, with 3 bases left between them. The CDR3 runs 11 residues. This CDR3 is CASSPNTEAFF. The CDR3 bases are TGTGCCAGCAGCCCAAACACTGAAGCTTTCTTT. Using reference TRBV5-6 and TRBJ1-1 for the parts outside the CDR3, the full variable domain is DAGVTQSPTHLIKTRGQQVTLRCSPKSGHDTVSWYQQALGQGPQFIFQYYEEEERQRGNFPDRFSGHQFPNYSSELNVNALLLGDSALYLCASSPNTEAFFGQGTRLTVV.

This clone was observed a single time. CDR3 loop: CASSLDGEKSIRAKNIQYF. The DNA of the CDR3 is TGTGCCAGCAGCTTGGATGGGGAAAAGTCGATTCGGGCCAAAAACATTCAGTACTTC. The chain is built from TRBV5-4 and TRBJ2-4; D is unresolved. Germline assignment: CDR1 SGHNT and CDR2 YYREEE (reference sequence). The V and J ends lost 0 bases and 1 base respectively, with 20 bases between them. The length of the CDR3 is 19 residues.

The chain joins TRBV2 to TRBJ2-2, with 9 bases lining up with TRBD1. Per the germline V gene, CDR1 is SNHLY and CDR2 is FYNNEI. This CDR3 contains 17 residues. V lost 7 bases and J lost 0; bases outside the gene matches: 9. CDR3 nucleotide sequence: TGTGCCAGCAACGGGGCCCACAGGGGGCCGAACACCGGGGAGCTGTTTTTT. This encodes CASNGAHRGPNTGELFF.

The chain recombines TRBV5-4 with TRBJ1-3; TRBD1 is a possible D gene (6 bases). The CDR3 totals 14 residues. Germline V lookup: CDR1 SGHNT, CDR2 YYREEE (reference sequence). Trimming stripped 3 bases from V and 4 bases from J, with 11 bases between. CDR3: CASSSIDRGNTIYF. The CDR3 coding sequence is TGTGCCAGCAGCTCCATTGACAGGGGAAACACCATATATTTT.

CDR3 sequence (DNA): TGTGCCTGGAGTAATACAGGGGGTGAGAGGGATACGCAGTATTTT. Its protein is CAWSNTGGERDTQYF. The J gene is TRBJ2-3, the V gene TRBV30; 8 bases are a match to TRBD1. CDR3 size: 15 residues. The V and J ends lost 2 bases and 6 bases, in that order; junction bases with no gene match: 10. From germline, CDR1 is GTSNPN and CDR2 SVGIG (reference sequence).

This chain uses TRBV5-5 with TRBJ2-3; 9 bases map to TRBD2. CDR3 length: 15 amino acids. The germline CDR1 and CDR2 sequences are SGHKS and YYEKEE (reference sequence). J was trimmed by 4 bases and V by 2 bases; bases with no gene match: 5. CDR3 DNA sequence: TGTGCCAGCAGCTTAGTAGGCGGGAGGGCAGATACGCAGTATTTT. Translated, it gives CASSLVGGRADTQYF.

The chain uses TRBV28 and TRBJ2-2; D is possibly TRBD1 (6 bases). The CDR3 runs to 15 residues. The V end was cut by 1 base, the J end by 5 bases, with 11 bases between. CDR1 is MDHEN and CDR2 is SYDVKM in the germline V gene. The CDR3 protein is CASSLLAGDTGELFF. The CDR3 bases are TGTGCCAGCAGTTTATTGGCAGGGGATACCGGGGAGCTGTTTTTT.

This chain connects TRBV6-5 to TRBJ1-3; weak D call: TRBD1 (6 bases). Germline V CDR1 and CDR2: MNHEY, SVGAGI. Trimming shortened V by 5 bases and J by 6 bases, and 14 bases separated the two germline ends. The CDR3 has 14 residues. The CDR3 region has the DNA TGTGCCAGCAGTCACAGGGAAAAGGAAAACACCATATATTTT. Translation gives CASSHREKENTIYF.

V gene TRBV7-8 combines with J gene TRBJ2-7; TRBD1 matches 8 bases. The CDR3 totals 16 residues. The ends lost 2 bases at V and 0 bases at J; junction bases unmatched: 6. Germline CDR1 is SGHVS and CDR2 is FQNEAQ. CDR3 sequence reads: CASSLLRQGISYEQYF. The CDR3 nucleotides are TGTGCCAGCAGCTTATTGAGACAGGGGATCTCCTACGAGCAGTACTTC.

This clone was seen just once. The V call is TRBV18, the J call TRBJ2-7, with a possible D match to TRBD1 (6 bases). The germline gives CDR1 KGHSH, CDR2 LQKENI. Trimming cost V 0 bases and J 4 bases, with 7 bases left between them. The CDR3 spans 13 residues. The CDR3 here is CASSPPRGYEQYF. For the CDR3, the DNA is TGTGCCAGCTCACCACCGAGGGGGTACGAGCAGTACTTC.

The chain carries TRBV6-6 and TRBJ2-1; possibly TRBD1 or TRBD2 for D (5 bases each). The V gene lost 4 bases and the J gene lost 5 bases, with 12 bases spanning the gap. This CDR3 is built from 14 residues. Germline loops: CDR1 MNHNY, CDR2 SVGAGI (reference sequence). For the CDR3, the DNA is TGTGCCAGCAGTTTAAGGGGACCCCACAATGAGCAGTTCTTC. The encoded protein is CASSLRGPHNEQFF.

The rearrangement links TRBV7-8 to TRBJ2-1, with TRBD1 identical over 8 bases. J gave up 6 bases and V 4 bases, and 2 bases lay outside the gene matches. CDR3 size: 13 residues. Germline lookup yields CDR1 SGHVS and CDR2 FQNEAQ. CDR3 protein: CASSSGTGNEQFF. The CDR3 nucleotides read TGTGCCAGCAGCTCGGGGACAGGCAATGAGCAGTTCTTC.

The chain is built from TRBV20-1 and TRBJ1-6; D gene ambiguous. The CDR3 runs to 13 residues. The germline V and J ends were trimmed by 3 bases and 6 bases, with 9 bases remaining between them. CDR1 and CDR2 (germline): DFQATT, SNEGSKA (reference sequence). This chain's CDR3 is CSASVNINSPLHF. For the CDR3, the DNA is TGCAGTGCTAGTGTGAATATTAATTCACCCCTCCACTTT.

The V gene is TRBV6-1, the J gene TRBJ1-1; D perhaps matches TRBD1 (6 bases). The CDR3 consists of 14 residues. Germline CDR1 is MNHNS and CDR2 is SASEGT. The V gene lost 2 bases and the J gene lost 4 bases, with 11 bases spanning the gap. The chain's CDR3 is CASSELQGTTEAFF. The CDR3 bases are TGTGCCAGCAGTGAACTGCAGGGGACCACTGAAGCTTTCTTT.

The chain is built from TRBV3-1 (or the pseudogene TRBV3-2) and TRBJ1-3; 11 bases fit TRBD1. Germline V gives CDR1 LGHDT, CDR2 YNNKEL (reference sequence). The CDR3 loop spans 18 amino acids. Unmatched junction bases numbered 5, after V lost 1 base and J lost 0 bases. The CDR3 is CASSQVWGTGGSGNTIYF. CDR3 in DNA: TGTGCCAGCAGCCAAGTGTGGGGGACAGGGGGCTCTGGAAACACCATATATTTT.

To note about this clone: One end of the junction fails to match germline, which may point to a read error. The J gene is TRBJ2-5, the V gene TRBV5-6; D is perhaps TRBD2 (5 bases). The germline V gene has CDR1 SGHDT and CDR2 YYEEEE. This CDR3 has 17 amino acids. The CDR3 nucleotides are TGTGCCAGCAGTTTGGATCTAGCACCCATTCGCCAAGAGACCCAGTACTTC. It yields the protein CASSLDLAPIRQETQYF. Filled out from reference TRBV5-6 and TRBJ2-5, the complete variable domain reads DAGVTQSPTHLIKTRGQQVTLRCSPKSGHDTVSWYQQALGQGPQFIFQYYEEEERQRGNFPDRFSGHQFPNYSSELNVNALLLGDSALYLCASSLDLAPIRQETQYFGPGTRLLVL.

The chain recombines TRBV28 with TRBJ2-1; possible D gene TRBD2, 6 bases. The germline V and J ends were trimmed by 4 bases and 2 bases, with 15 bases remaining between them. This CDR3 comprises 16 residues. Germline loops: CDR1 MDHEN, CDR2 SYDVKM. In DNA, the CDR3 is TGTGCCAGCAGTTCTGAAGGGTGGGGGGCCTACAATGAGCAGTTCTTC. Amino acid sequence: CASSSEGWGAYNEQFF.

CDR3 amino acids: CASSSVGTGKAFF. The CDR3 DNA follows: TGTGCCAGCAGTTCCGTCGGGACAGGAAAAGCTTTCTTT. The V gene is TRBV27, the J gene TRBJ1-1; 8 bases are shared with TRBD1. Looked up from germline, CDR1 is MNHEY and CDR2 is SMNVEV (reference sequence). The CDR3 length is 13 residues. With V trimmed by 4 bases and J by 9 bases, 7 bases remained unmatched.

This clone showed up just a few times. V usage is TRBV5-6 and J usage is TRBJ1-3; no definite D call. Germline CDR1 is SGHDT and CDR2 is YYEEEE. V lost 2 bases and J lost 2, with 8 bases in between. The CDR3 runs to 14 residues. CDR3 residues: CASSFLTPGNTIYF. As DNA, the CDR3 is TGTGCCAGCAGCTTCCTAACACCTGGAAACACCATATATTTT.